The 7 T cell receptor beta chains below were found in one sample sequenced in a study of shared clonotypes between healthy human individuals. Libraries were prepared by immunoSEQ multiplex PCR; TCRdb keeps only in-frame clonotypes and omits some of them. The sample shows roughly 1,500,000 clones, approximately 98.5% of them seen only once. Sequencing was performed on naive CD4+ T cells sorted from blood. Subset indicated: CD45RA+ positively selected. All receptors derive from a man aged 25 to 45 in good health.

The V gene is TRBV7-2, the J gene TRBJ1-5; possible D gene TRBD1, 6 bases. The germline gives CDR1 SGHTA, CDR2 FQGNSA. Trimming removed 4 bases at V and 9 bases at J, with 22 bases between. The CDR3 is made up of 16 amino acids. The CDR3 protein is CASSWIGQPAVGPQHF. In DNA, the CDR3 is TGTGCCAGCAGCTGGATAGGACAGCCCGCGGTCGGGCCCCAGCATTTT.

The chain recombines TRBV6-4 with TRBJ2-1; TRBD2 matches 8 bases. This CDR3 region has 16 residues. V was pared by 0 bases and J by 8 bases, with 9 bases of the junction left unmatched. Germline loops: CDR1 MRHNA, CDR2 SNTAGT. CDR3 coding DNA: TGTGCCAGCAGTGACTCTTATAGCGGGGAAAGGGATGAGCAGTTCTTC. Amino acid sequence: CASSDSYSGERDEQFF.

The chain carries TRBV5-5 and TRBJ2-7, with 7 bases lining up with TRBD1. The CDR3 is 15 residues long. Germline V gene sequence: CDR1 SGHKS, CDR2 YYEKEE (reference sequence). The V gene end was trimmed by 0 bases and the J gene end by 7 bases; junction bases not matched to a gene: 10. The CDR3 DNA reads TGTGCCAGCAGCTTGGAGGGACAGAGTTATCGGGAGCAGTACTTC. Translating it yields CASSLEGQSYREQYF.

DNA for the CDR3: TGTGCCAGCAGTTCCCTGGCGGGAGGGACGGATGAGCAGTTCTTC. This translates into CASSSLAGGTDEQFF. The rearrangement joins TRBV27 to TRBJ2-1; 9 bases line up with TRBD2. This CDR3 spans 15 amino acids. With 4 bases clipped from V and 8 bases from J, the junction kept 9 bases outside the gene matches. Looked up from germline, CDR1 is MNHEY and CDR2 is SMNVEV (reference sequence).

This chain connects TRBV18 to TRBJ2-2; D is unclear. The CDR3 is made up of 11 amino acids. V was trimmed by 5 bases and J by 6 bases, leaving 4 bases between them. Per the germline V gene, CDR1 is KGHSH and CDR2 is LQKENI. The CDR3: CASSGAGELFF. The CDR3 region has the DNA TGTGCCAGCTCAGGGGCCGGGGAGCTGTTTTTT.

This sequence joins TRBV5-4 and TRBJ2-3; D unresolved. The CDR3 extends over 14 amino acids. Trimming shortened V by 3 bases and J by 4 bases, and 12 bases separated the two germline ends. CDR1 is SGHNT, CDR2 YYREEE, per germline (reference sequence). The CDR3 region is CASSSWARADTQYF. CDR3 DNA: TGTGCCAGCAGCTCCTGGGCTAGAGCAGATACGCAGTATTTT.

This sequence joins TRBV20-1 and TRBJ2-3, with D unresolved. The length of the CDR3 is 11 residues. V was pared by 7 bases and J by 6 bases, with 11 bases between. Germline values: CDR1 DFQATT, CDR2 SNEGSKA (reference sequence). In DNA, the CDR3 is TGCAGTGTCACGATGGGGGATACGCAGTATTTT. This codes for CSVTMGDTQYF.